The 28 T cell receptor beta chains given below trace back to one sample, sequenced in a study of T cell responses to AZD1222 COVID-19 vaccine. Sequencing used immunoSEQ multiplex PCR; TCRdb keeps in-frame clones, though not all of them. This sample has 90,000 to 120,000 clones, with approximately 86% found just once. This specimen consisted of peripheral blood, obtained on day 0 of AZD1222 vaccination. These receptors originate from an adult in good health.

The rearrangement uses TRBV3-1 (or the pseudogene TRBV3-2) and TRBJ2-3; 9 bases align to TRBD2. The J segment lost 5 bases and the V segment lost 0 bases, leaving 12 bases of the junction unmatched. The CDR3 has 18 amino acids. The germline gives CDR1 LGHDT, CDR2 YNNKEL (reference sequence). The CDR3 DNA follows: TGTGCCAGCAGCCAAGATAGTCATAGGCTAGCGGGGATAGATACGCAGTATTTT. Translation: CASSQDSHRLAGIDTQYF.

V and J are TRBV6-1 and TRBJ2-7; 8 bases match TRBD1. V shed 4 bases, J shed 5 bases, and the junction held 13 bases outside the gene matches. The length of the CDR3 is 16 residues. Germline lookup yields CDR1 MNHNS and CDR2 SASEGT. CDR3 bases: TGTGCCAGCAGTGCACCCGGGACAGGCCCAACGGACGAGCAGTACTTC. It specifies CASSAPGTGPTDEQYF.

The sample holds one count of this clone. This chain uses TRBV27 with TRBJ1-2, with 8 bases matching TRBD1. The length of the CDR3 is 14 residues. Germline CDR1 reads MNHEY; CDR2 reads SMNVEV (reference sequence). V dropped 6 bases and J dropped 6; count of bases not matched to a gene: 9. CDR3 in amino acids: CASRGIDRGDGYTF. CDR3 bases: TGTGCCAGCAGAGGAATAGACAGGGGTGATGGCTACACCTTC.

DNA of the CDR3: TGTGCCAGTACACCTCTGGGACAGGGGACCCCCCTCGGAGTGAACACTGAAGCTTTCTTT. As protein: CASTPLGQGTPLGVNTEAFF. J is TRBJ1-1 and V is TRBV19, with 10 bases lining up with TRBD1. CDR3 length equals 20 residues. Germline CDR1 is LNHDA and CDR2 is SQIVND (reference sequence). The V gene end was trimmed by 7 bases and the J gene end by 0 bases; junction bases not matched to a gene: 20. The whole variable domain, remainder taken from reference TRBV19 and TRBJ1-1, is DGGITQSPKYLFRKEGQNVTLSCEQNLNHDAMYWYRQDPGQGLRLIYYSQIVNDFQKGDIAEGYSVSREKKESFPLTVTSAQKNPTAFYLCASTPLGQGTPLGVNTEAFFGQGTRLTVV.

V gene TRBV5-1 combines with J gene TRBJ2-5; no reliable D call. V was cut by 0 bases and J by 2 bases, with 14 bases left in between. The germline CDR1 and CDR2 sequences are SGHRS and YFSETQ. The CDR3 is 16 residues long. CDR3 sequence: CASSLARPDFQETQYF. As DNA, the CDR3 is TGCGCCAGCAGCTTGGCGCGGCCAGACTTTCAAGAGACCCAGTACTTC.

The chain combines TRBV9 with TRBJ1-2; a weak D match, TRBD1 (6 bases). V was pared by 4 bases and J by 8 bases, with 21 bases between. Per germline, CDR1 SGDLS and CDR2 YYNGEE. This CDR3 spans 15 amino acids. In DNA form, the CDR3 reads TGTGCCAGCAGCCCAGAGTTGGGGGGCGCGGGAGGCTACACCTTC. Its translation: CASSPELGGAGGYTF.

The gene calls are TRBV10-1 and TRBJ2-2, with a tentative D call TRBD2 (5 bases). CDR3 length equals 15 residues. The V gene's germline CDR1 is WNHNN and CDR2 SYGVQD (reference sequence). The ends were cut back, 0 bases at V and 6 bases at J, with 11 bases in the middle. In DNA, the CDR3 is TGCGCCAGCAGTGAGTCCGCTAGCTTCGCCGGGGAGCTGTTTTTT. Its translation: CASSESASFAGELFF.

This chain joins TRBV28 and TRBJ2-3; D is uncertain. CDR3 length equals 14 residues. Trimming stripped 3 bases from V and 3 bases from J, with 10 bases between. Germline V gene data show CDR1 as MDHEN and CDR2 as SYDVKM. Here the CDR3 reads CASSFSLETDTQYF. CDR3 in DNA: TGTGCCAGCAGTTTTTCCCTCGAGACAGATACGCAGTATTTT.

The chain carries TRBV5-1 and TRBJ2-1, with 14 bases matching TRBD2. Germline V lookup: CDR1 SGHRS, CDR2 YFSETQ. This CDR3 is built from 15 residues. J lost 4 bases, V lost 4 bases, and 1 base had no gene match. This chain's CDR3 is CASSRTSGGYNEQFF. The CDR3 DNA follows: TGCGCCAGCAGCAGGACTAGCGGGGGGTACAATGAGCAGTTCTTC.

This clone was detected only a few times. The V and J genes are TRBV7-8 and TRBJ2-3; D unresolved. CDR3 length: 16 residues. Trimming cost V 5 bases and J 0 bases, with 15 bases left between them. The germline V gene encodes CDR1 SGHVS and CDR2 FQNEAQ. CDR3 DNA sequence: TGTGCCAGCAGCATACTGAACAAGGAAAGCACAGATACGCAGTATTTT. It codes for CASSILNKESTDTQYF.

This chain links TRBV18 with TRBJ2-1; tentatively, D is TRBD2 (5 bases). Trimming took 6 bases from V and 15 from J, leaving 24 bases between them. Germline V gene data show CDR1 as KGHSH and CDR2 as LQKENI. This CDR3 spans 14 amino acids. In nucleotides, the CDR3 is TGTGCCAGCTCTCAAGGGAGTGACCACGGGGTCCTGTTCTTC. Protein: CASSQGSDHGVLFF.

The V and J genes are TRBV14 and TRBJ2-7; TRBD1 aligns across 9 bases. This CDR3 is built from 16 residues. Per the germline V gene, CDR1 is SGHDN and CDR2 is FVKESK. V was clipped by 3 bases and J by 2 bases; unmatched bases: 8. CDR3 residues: CASSHSMGTGTYEQYF. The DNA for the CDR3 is TGTGCCAGCAGCCATTCCATGGGGACAGGGACCTACGAGCAGTACTTC.

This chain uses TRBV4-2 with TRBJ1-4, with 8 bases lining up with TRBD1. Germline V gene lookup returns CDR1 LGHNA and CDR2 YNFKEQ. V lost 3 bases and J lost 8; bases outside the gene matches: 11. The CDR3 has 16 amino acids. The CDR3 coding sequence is TGTGCCAGCAGCCACAGACGGTCAGGGGGCAACGAAAAACTGTTTTTT. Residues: CASSHRRSGGNEKLFF.

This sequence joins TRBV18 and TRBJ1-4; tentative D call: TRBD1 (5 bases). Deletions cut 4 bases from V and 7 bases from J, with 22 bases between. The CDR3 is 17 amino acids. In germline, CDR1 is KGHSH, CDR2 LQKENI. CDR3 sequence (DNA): TGTGCCAGCTCACAAATGGTTGTACCCACGAGGGGTGAAAAACTGTTTTTT. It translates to CASSQMVVPTRGEKLFF.

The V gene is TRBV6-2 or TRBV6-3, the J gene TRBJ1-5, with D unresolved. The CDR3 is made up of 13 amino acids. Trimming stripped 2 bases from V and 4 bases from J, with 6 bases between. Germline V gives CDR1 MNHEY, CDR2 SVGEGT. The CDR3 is CASSYRPNQPQHF. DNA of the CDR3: TGTGCCAGCAGTTACCGACCGAATCAGCCCCAGCATTTT.

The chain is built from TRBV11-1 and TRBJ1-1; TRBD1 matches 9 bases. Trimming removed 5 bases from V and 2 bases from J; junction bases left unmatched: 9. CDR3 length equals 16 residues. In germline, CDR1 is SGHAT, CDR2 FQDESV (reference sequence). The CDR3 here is CASSDRGSTLNTEAFF. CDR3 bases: TGTGCCAGCAGCGACAGGGGGAGCACCCTAAACACTGAAGCTTTCTTT.

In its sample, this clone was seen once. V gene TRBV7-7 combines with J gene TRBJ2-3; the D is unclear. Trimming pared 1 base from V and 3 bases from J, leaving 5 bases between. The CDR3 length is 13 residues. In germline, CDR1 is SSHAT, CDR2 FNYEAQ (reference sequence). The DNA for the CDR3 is TGTGCCAGCAGCTTAGAGAGAACAGATACGCAGTATTTT. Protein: CASSLERTDTQYF.

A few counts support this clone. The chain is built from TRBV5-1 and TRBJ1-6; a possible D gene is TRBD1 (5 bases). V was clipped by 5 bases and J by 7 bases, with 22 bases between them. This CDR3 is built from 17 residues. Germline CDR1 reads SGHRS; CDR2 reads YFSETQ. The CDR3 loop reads CASRSSWPPGTNSPLHF. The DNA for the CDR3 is TGCGCCAGCAGGAGCAGTTGGCCTCCGGGGACCAATTCACCCCTCCACTTT. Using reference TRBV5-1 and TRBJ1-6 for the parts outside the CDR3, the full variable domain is KAGVTQTPRYLIKTRGQQVTLSCSPISGHRSVSWYQQTPGQGLQFLFEYFSETQRNKGNFPGRFSGRQFSNSRSEMNVSTLELGDSALYLCASRSSWPPGTNSPLHFGNGTRLTVT.

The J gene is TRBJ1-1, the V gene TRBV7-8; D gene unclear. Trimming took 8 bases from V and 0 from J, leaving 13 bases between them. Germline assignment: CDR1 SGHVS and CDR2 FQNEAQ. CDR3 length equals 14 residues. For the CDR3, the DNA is TGTGCCAGCCAAAGCGGACTTATGAACACTGAAGCTTTCTTT. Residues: CASQSGLMNTEAFF.

The CDR3 nucleotides read TGCGCCAGCAGTGAGGGGACAGGGGTCCCCACCAATGAGCAGTTCTTC. Translating it yields CASSEGTGVPTNEQFF. The J gene is TRBJ2-1, the V gene TRBV10-1, with 10 bases that match TRBD1. With 2 bases clipped from V and 6 bases from J, the junction kept 7 bases outside the gene matches. This CDR3 region has 16 residues. Germline V lookup: CDR1 WNHNN, CDR2 SYGVQD (reference sequence).

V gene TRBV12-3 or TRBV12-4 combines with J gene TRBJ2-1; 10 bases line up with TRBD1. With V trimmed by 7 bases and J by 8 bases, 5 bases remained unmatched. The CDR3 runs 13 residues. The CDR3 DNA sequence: TGTGCCAGCACCACCGGACAGGGGGATGAGCAGTTCTTC. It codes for CASTTGQGDEQFF.

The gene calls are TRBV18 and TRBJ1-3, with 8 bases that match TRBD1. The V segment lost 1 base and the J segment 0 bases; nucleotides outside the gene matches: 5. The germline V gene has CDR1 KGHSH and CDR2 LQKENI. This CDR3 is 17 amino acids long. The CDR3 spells CASSPQTGVTSGNTIYF. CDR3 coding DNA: TGTGCCAGCTCACCACAGACAGGGGTTACCTCTGGAAACACCATATATTTT. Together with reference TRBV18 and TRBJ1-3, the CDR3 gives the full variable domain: NAGVMQNPRHLVRRRGQEARLRCSPMKGHSHVYWYRQLPEEGLKFMVYLQKENIIDESGMPKERFSAEFPKEGPSILRIQQVVRGDSAAYFCASSPQTGVTSGNTIYFGEGSWLTVV.

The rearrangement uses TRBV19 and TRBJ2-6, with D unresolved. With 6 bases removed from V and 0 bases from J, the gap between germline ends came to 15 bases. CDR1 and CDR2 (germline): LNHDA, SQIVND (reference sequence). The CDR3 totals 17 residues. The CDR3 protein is CASSPTKYLSGANVLTF. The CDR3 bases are TGTGCCAGTAGCCCTACTAAGTATCTCTCTGGGGCCAACGTCCTGACTTTC.

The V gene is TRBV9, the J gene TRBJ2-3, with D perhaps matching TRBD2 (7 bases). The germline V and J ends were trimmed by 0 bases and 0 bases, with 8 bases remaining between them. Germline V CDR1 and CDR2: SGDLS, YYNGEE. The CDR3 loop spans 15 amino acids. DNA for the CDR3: TGTGCCAGCAGCGTAGAGGGGGGGAGCACAGATACGCAGTATTTT. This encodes CASSVEGGSTDTQYF.

The CDR3 coding sequence is TGTGCCAGCAGTTGGTCAGGGGATCAGCCCCAGCATTTT. It codes for CASSWSGDQPQHF. The chain employs TRBV6-5 and TRBJ1-5, with a tentative D call TRBD1 (6 bases). The V gene lost 4 bases and the J gene lost 5 bases, with 9 bases spanning the gap. Germline V gene sequence: CDR1 MNHEY, CDR2 SVGAGI. This CDR3 contains 13 residues.

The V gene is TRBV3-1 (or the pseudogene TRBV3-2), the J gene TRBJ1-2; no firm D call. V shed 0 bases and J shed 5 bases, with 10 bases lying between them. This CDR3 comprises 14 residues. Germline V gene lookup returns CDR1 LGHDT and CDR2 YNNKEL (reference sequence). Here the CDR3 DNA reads TGTGCCAGCAGCCAAGAGGTGCGGCCTTATGGCTACACCTTC. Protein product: CASSQEVRPYGYTF.

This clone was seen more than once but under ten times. The CDR3 region is CASSLGGTGYRHEQYF. The CDR3 coding sequence is TGTGCCAGCAGCTTGGGCGGGACAGGGTATCGGCACGAGCAGTACTTC. The rearrangement joins TRBV5-4 to TRBJ2-7; 9 bases map to TRBD1. V was clipped by 0 bases and J by 5 bases; unmatched bases: 9. This CDR3 region has 16 residues. CDR1 and CDR2 from the germline V gene are SGHNT and YYREEE (reference sequence).

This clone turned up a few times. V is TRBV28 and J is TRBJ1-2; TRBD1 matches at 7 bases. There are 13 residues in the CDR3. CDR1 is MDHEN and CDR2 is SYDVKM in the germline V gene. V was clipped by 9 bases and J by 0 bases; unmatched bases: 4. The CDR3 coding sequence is TGTGCCAGTAGGGACAGCTCTAACTATGGCTACACCTTC. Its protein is CASRDSSNYGYTF.